The following is a T cell receptor (beta chain) sequence with its context. Antigen: not known. A sort by CD45RO/CCR7/CD25/CD127/CD95/CD27 yielded CD4+ naive, central memory, regulatory and stem cell-like memory cells. Each population that was sorted was more than 98% pure. The study reverse transcribed the entire isolated RNA, so it sequenced expressed TCRB transcripts. Libraries were prepared by immunoSEQ multiplex PCR; TCRdb keeps only in-frame clonotypes and omits some of them. This table has hundreds of thousands of clones, roughly a sixth appearing once. In germline, CDR1 is MGHRA, CDR2 YSYEKL. V lost 1 base, J lost 1 base, and 10 bases lay in between. The CDR3 covers 15 residues. This entry is derived from a study of beta chain features in type 1 diabetes. Findings and caveats of the study: In comparison with healthy donors, patients had naive, central memory and Treg TCRB repertoires that appeared more similar. A potential influence of HLA type upon TCRB rearrangement remained unresolved herein.

The rearrangement uses TRBV4-1 and TRBJ1-1, with TRBD1 as a possible D gene (5 bases). The clonotype originates from a man aged 18 to 29 in good health. Sequencing was carried out using naive CD4+ T cells from blood. The CDR3 reads CASSQADGGNTEAFF. Here the CDR3 DNA reads TGCGCCAGCAGCCAAGCCGACGGGGGGAACACTGAAGCTTTCTTT.